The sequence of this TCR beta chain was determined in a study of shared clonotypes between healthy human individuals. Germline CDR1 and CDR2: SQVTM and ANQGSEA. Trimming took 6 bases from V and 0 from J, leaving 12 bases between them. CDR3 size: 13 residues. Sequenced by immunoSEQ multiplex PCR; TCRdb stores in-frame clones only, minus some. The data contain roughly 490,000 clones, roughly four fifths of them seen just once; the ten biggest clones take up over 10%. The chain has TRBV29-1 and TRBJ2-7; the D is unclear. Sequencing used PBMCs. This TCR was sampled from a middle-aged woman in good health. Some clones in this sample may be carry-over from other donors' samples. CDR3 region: CSVRQESSYEQYF. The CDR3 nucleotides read TGCAGCGTACGGCAGGAGAGCTCCTACGAGCAGTACTTC.